The 4 T cell receptor beta chains below were found in one sample sequenced in a study of memory CD8 T cells in hepatitis C reinfection. Clones were read by immunoSEQ multiplex PCR, and TCRdb kept only the in-frame ones, dropping some. The sample shows approximately 52,000 clones, 85% to 90% of them seen only once. This sample's time point: pre-reinfection, 55 to 20 weeks before reinfection detection. TCR sequencing was done directly ex vivo on sorted cells, without expansion in vitro. The sequencing input was naive CD8+ T cells sorted from blood. The receptors here all came from a man between 18 and 29 years old with hepatitis C virus infection.

The chain is built from TRBV27 and TRBJ2-3; possibly TRBD1 for D (6 bases). This CDR3 comprises 19 residues. V dropped 4 bases and J dropped 3 bases, with 26 bases sitting between them. Germline V gene lookup returns CDR1 MNHEY and CDR2 SMNVEV (reference sequence). Here the CDR3 reads CASSSYSGTTFPGTDTQYF. CDR3 DNA: TGTGCCAGCAGTTCGTATTCCGGGACAACCTTCCCCGGGACAGATACGCAGTATTTT.

This clone was observed a few times. This rearrangement joins TRBV6-1 to TRBJ2-7, with 8 positions matching TRBD2. Germline V gives CDR1 MNHNS, CDR2 SASEGT. CDR3 length: 15 residues. Trimming cost V 1 base and J 2 bases; bases outside gene matches: 4. The CDR3 loop reads CASSEGVAGPYEQYF. In DNA, the CDR3 is TGTGCCAGCAGTGAAGGGGTAGCGGGACCCTACGAGCAGTACTTC.

This rearrangement joins TRBV28 to TRBJ2-3, with TRBD2 identical over 10 bases. The CDR3 loop spans 17 amino acids. J lost 2 bases, V lost 4 bases, and 9 bases had no gene match. CDR1 is MDHEN and CDR2 is SYDVKM in the germline V gene. CDR3 nucleotides: TGTGCCAGCAGTTCCCCCCTACTAGCGGGAAACACAGATACGCAGTATTTT. It yields the protein CASSSPLLAGNTDTQYF.

The genes are TRBV11-2 and TRBJ1-3; D call uncertain. Trimming removed 0 bases from V and 1 base from J, with 13 bases in between. CDR3 size: 17 residues. In germline, CDR1 is SGHAT, CDR2 FQNNGV. The CDR3 protein is CASSLEPLLSSGNTIYF. The CDR3 DNA is TGTGCCAGCAGCTTAGAACCCCTCCTAAGTTCTGGAAACACCATATATTTT.